The 6 T cell receptor beta chains listed next were all sequenced from one sample in a study of T-cell memory formation after mild COVID-19. TCRdb re-called the 5' RACE reads with MiXCR, one entry per CDR3 protein. The sample has roughly 180,000 distinct CDR3 sequences, about 18% seen once. The sample was PBMCs or a T cell subset sorted from them (not recorded which). All receptors come from a man aged 18 to 35 who had mild COVID-19 (a few samples of this study predate the infection). Cell type and time point are not known.

The V gene is TRBV12-3 or TRBV12-4, the J gene TRBJ1-5, with 7 bases lining up with TRBD1. This CDR3 is built from 16 residues. The V segment lost 6 bases and the J segment 1 base; nucleotides outside the gene matches: 9. As DNA, the CDR3 is TGTGCCAGCAGCAGCCCCGGGACAGCAAGCAATCAGCCCCAGCATTTT. Protein: CASSSPGTASNQPQHF.

The chain uses TRBV4-3 and TRBJ2-1, with 14 positions matching TRBD2. J lost 4 bases, V lost 4 bases, and 3 bases had no gene match. The germline gives CDR1 LGHNA, CDR2 YSLEER. This CDR3 is built from 16 residues. Here the CDR3 reads CASSLRLAGGYNEQFF. The CDR3 bases are TGCGCCAGCAGCCTACGACTAGCGGGGGGGTACAATGAGCAGTTCTTC.

J is TRBJ1-6 and V is TRBV3-1; D not certain. V was pared by 4 bases and J by 9 bases, with 13 bases between. This CDR3 has 14 amino acids. Per germline, CDR1 LGHDT and CDR2 YNNKEL (reference sequence). As DNA, the CDR3 is TGTGCCAGCAGCCCAAGGGAGTTGGGTTCACCCCTCCACTTT. Translating it yields CASSPRELGSPLHF.

This clonotype showed up just a few times. The V call is TRBV4-2, the J call TRBJ2-5; D is unresolved. The CDR3 has 13 amino acids. V shed 1 base and J shed 5 bases, with 8 bases lying between them. Germline V gene lookup returns CDR1 LGHNA and CDR2 YNFKEQ. CDR3 protein: CASSQGLGETQYF. CDR3 nucleotide sequence: TGTGCCAGCAGCCAAGGCCTTGGGGAGACCCAGTACTTC.

The V and J genes are TRBV5-1 and TRBJ2-2, with D perhaps given as TRBD1 or TRBD2 (6 bases each). The V end lost 6 bases, the J end lost 0 bases, and 12 bases lay between the germline ends. The CDR3 sequence is 15 residues long. Germline V gene lookup returns CDR1 SGHRS and CDR2 YFSETQ. CDR3 region: CASKSGDTNTGELFF. DNA for the CDR3: TGCGCCAGCAAGTCGGGGGACACGAACACCGGGGAGCTGTTTTTT.

The genes are TRBV5-1 and TRBJ2-6; unclear D gene. Germline values: CDR1 SGHRS, CDR2 YFSETQ. The CDR3 extends over 15 amino acids. Trimming stripped 2 bases from V and 0 bases from J, with 6 bases between. CDR3: CASSFLGSGANVLTF. The CDR3 DNA is TGCGCCAGCAGCTTCTTAGGCTCTGGGGCCAACGTCCTGACTTTC.